Shown below are 25 T cell receptor beta chains from a single sample sequenced in a study of blood T cell repertoires in COVID-19. Assay used: immunoSEQ multiplex PCR; TCRdb lists only in-frame clones, some missing. Among 150,000 to 200,000 clones listed, more than 75% were seen once. The sample taken for sequencing was peripheral blood. All receptors derive from a man aged 18-30 years with active or convalescent COVID-19.

J is TRBJ2-6 and V is TRBV19; D possibly corresponds to TRBD2 (6 bases). From germline, CDR1 is LNHDA and CDR2 SQIVND (reference sequence). The CDR3 loop spans 17 amino acids. Trimming stripped 6 bases from V and 2 bases from J, with 17 bases between. CDR3 region: CASSLLSGLPGANVLTF. The CDR3 region has the DNA TGTGCCAGTAGCCTGCTCTCGGGACTGCCTGGGGCCAACGTCCTGACTTTC.

The J gene is TRBJ1-3, the V gene TRBV30; D is possibly TRBD1 (6 bases). The CDR3 is made up of 16 amino acids. Germline loops: CDR1 GTSNPN, CDR2 SVGIG (reference sequence). V lost 5 bases and J lost 0, with 17 bases in between. CDR3 in DNA: TGTGCCTGGGAGGTAGGGGGAGTAAGCTCTGGAAACACCATATATTTT. This sequence encodes CAWEVGGVSSGNTIYF.

The chain uses TRBV5-4 and TRBJ2-5, with 8 bases matching TRBD2. This CDR3 region has 14 residues. V lost 4 bases to trimming and J lost 5 bases; unmatched junction nucleotides: 7. Germline V gives CDR1 SGHNT, CDR2 YYREEE (reference sequence). As DNA, the CDR3 is TGTGCCAGCAGCCACGGGGGGGCCCGGGAGACCCAGTACTTC. Translation: CASSHGGARETQYF.

The CDR3 sequence is CASSYDTHGELFF. The CDR3 DNA sequence: TGTGCCAGCAGTTACGACACCCACGGGGAGCTGTTTTTT. The J gene is TRBJ2-2, the V gene TRBV6-6; no definite D call. The CDR3 consists of 13 residues. The germline V gene has CDR1 MNHNY and CDR2 SVGAGI (reference sequence). The ends were cut back, 2 bases at V and 7 bases at J, with 8 bases in the middle.

J is TRBJ1-1 and V is TRBV29-1, with 7 bases matching TRBD1. The CDR3 sequence is 14 residues long. Germline-derived CDR1 and CDR2 are SQVTM and ANQGSEA. V lost 7 bases, J lost 5 bases, and 13 bases stayed unmatched. The CDR3 DNA sequence: TGCAGCGCGGACCCGACAGGGAGCAGGACTGAAGCTTTCTTT. Residues: CSADPTGSRTEAFF.

CDR3: CASSLEWGGQETQYF. The CDR3 nucleotides are TGCGCCAGCAGCTTGGAATGGGGAGGGCAAGAGACCCAGTACTTC. The rearrangement uses TRBV5-1 and TRBJ2-5, with TRBD2 matching over 7 bases. After removal of 0 bases from V and 2 bases from J, the junction contained 4 bases not matched to a gene. Looked up from germline, CDR1 is SGHRS and CDR2 is YFSETQ. The CDR3 spans 15 residues.

V gene TRBV11-2 combines with J gene TRBJ2-2, with a weak D call TRBD2 (5 bases). CDR1 is SGHAT, CDR2 FQNNGV, per germline. The germline V and J ends were trimmed by 0 bases and 1 base, with 12 bases remaining between them. The CDR3 length is 17 residues. CDR3: CASSLDLYGMNTGELFF. The CDR3 nucleotides read TGTGCCAGCAGCTTAGATCTTTACGGGATGAACACCGGGGAGCTGTTTTTT.

The chain has TRBV27 and TRBJ1-1; D call uncertain. V was cut by 0 bases and J by 0 bases, with 8 bases left in between. CDR1 is MNHEY, CDR2 SMNVEV, per germline (reference sequence). The CDR3 spans 15 residues. The CDR3 DNA reads TGTGCCAGCAGTTTATCGACGGGTCTGAACACTGAAGCTTTCTTT. It translates to CASSLSTGLNTEAFF.

J is TRBJ2-7 and V is TRBV6-2 or TRBV6-3; D is ambiguous. The germline gives CDR1 MNHEY, CDR2 SVGEGT. CDR3 size: 12 residues. V gave up 4 bases and J gave up 3 bases, with 7 bases separating them. DNA for the CDR3: TGTGCCAGCAGTTCCACTCGCTACGAGCAGTACTTC. As protein: CASSSTRYEQYF.

The rearrangement uses TRBV3-1 (or the pseudogene TRBV3-2) and TRBJ2-7, with 7 bases matching TRBD1. This CDR3 comprises 14 residues. The ends lost 5 bases at V and 7 bases at J; junction bases unmatched: 11. The germline CDR1 and CDR2 sequences are LGHDT and YNNKEL (reference sequence). The CDR3: CASSIDRAITEQYF. For the CDR3, the DNA is TGTGCCAGCAGCATAGACAGGGCGATCACGGAGCAGTACTTC.

The chain links TRBV21-1 to TRBJ2-7; the table assigns TRBD1, which was not confirmed against the DNA. TRBV21-1 is a documented pseudogene. This CDR3 has 15 residues. CDR3 region: CASSKYHRVRNEQYF. DNA of the CDR3: TGTGCCAGCAGCAAATACCACAGGGTGAGGAACGAGCAGTACTTC.

This clone was detected only once. The chain is built from TRBV20-1 and TRBJ1-1; D is ambiguous. Germline CDR1 and CDR2: DFQATT and SNEGSKA (reference sequence). Trimming stripped 3 bases from V and 1 base from J, with 12 bases between. The CDR3 covers 14 residues. CDR3 sequence (DNA): TGCAGTGCTAGTGAGGGCATCACGAACACTGAAGCTTTCTTT. This codes for CSASEGITNTEAFF.

V and J are TRBV5-1 and TRBJ2-3; no clear D. In germline, CDR1 is SGHRS, CDR2 YFSETQ. V lost 2 bases and J 2 bases, leaving 6 bases between the germline ends. This CDR3 has 13 residues. In nucleotides, the CDR3 is TGCGCCAGCAGCTTCCAGTTCACAGATACGCAGTATTTT. It encodes CASSFQFTDTQYF.

This clone was observed a handful of times. The chain recombines TRBV29-1 with TRBJ1-2; tentatively, D is TRBD1 (6 bases). The V end was cut by 4 bases, the J end by 3 bases, with 18 bases between. Germline lookup yields CDR1 SQVTM and CDR2 ANQGSEA. The CDR3 consists of 15 residues. CDR3 amino acids: CSVVFSGQIDYGYTF. CDR3 sequence (DNA): TGCAGCGTTGTTTTTTCCGGACAGATTGACTATGGCTACACCTTC.

J is TRBJ1-5 and V is TRBV2; 10 positions agree with TRBD1. The germline V gene encodes CDR1 SNHLY and CDR2 FYNNEI. This CDR3 contains 18 residues. The V segment lost 6 bases and the J segment 3 bases; nucleotides outside the gene matches: 14. The CDR3 loop reads CASSHTRGTGAVNQPQHF. CDR3 nucleotides: TGTGCCAGCAGCCATACCCGCGGGACAGGGGCCGTCAATCAGCCCCAGCATTTT. The whole variable domain, filled in from reference TRBV2 and TRBJ1-5, reads EPEVTQTPSHQVTQMGQEVILRCVPISNHLYFYWYRQILGQKVEFLVSFYNNEISEKSEIFDDQFSVERPDGSNFTLKIRSTKLEDSAMYFCASSHTRGTGAVNQPQHFGDGTRLSIL.

This clone was seen only once. The V and J genes are TRBV11-2 and TRBJ1-1, with 8 bases aligning to TRBD1. Germline V gene data show CDR1 as SGHAT and CDR2 as FQNNGV. Trimming removed 1 base from V and 4 bases from J; junction bases left unmatched: 2. The CDR3 loop spans 14 amino acids. The CDR3: CASSLGGTGTEAFF. Written as DNA, the CDR3 is TGTGCCAGCAGCTTAGGGGGGACAGGCACTGAAGCTTTCTTT.

The J gene is TRBJ1-2, the V gene TRBV12-3 or TRBV12-4; D is possibly TRBD1 (6 bases). Trimming took off 1 base at V and 8 bases at J, with 8 bases between the two ends. The CDR3 is 12 residues long. DNA for the CDR3: TGTGCCAGCAGTTTAGGGGGGGGCGGCTACACCTTC. The encoded protein is CASSLGGGGYTF.

The V and J genes are TRBV5-4 and TRBJ1-4, with 10 bases matching TRBD1. The CDR3 runs to 15 residues. The V segment lost 0 bases and the J segment 7 bases; nucleotides outside the gene matches: 3. Looked up from germline, CDR1 is SGHNT and CDR2 is YYREEE (reference sequence). The CDR3 DNA is TGTGCCAGCAGCTTGGATGGGACAGGGGCTGAAAAACTGTTTTTT. This sequence encodes CASSLDGTGAEKLFF.

This clone was seen a few times. The rearrangement joins TRBV18 to TRBJ2-7, with TRBD1 matching 10 bases. This CDR3 is built from 14 residues. V lost 4 bases and J lost 2; bases outside the gene matches: 2. Germline-derived CDR1 and CDR2 are KGHSH and LQKENI. CDR3 sequence reads: CASSRDRGPYEQYF. CDR3 bases: TGTGCCAGCTCACGGGACAGGGGTCCCTACGAGCAGTACTTC.

This rearrangement joins TRBV6-5 to TRBJ1-2; 9 bases fit TRBD1. The CDR3 has 13 residues. The J segment lost 4 bases and the V segment lost 10 bases, leaving 7 bases of the junction unmatched. The germline CDR1 and CDR2 sequences are MNHEY and SVGAGI. CDR3: CAIHRGPGYGYTF. The CDR3 DNA reads TGTGCCATCCACAGGGGGCCGGGCTATGGCTACACCTTC.

The chain recombines TRBV6-5 with TRBJ2-7; tentative D call: TRBD1 (6 bases). This CDR3 spans 14 amino acids. Germline V CDR1 and CDR2: MNHEY, SVGAGI. Trimming removed 6 bases at V and 5 bases at J, with 17 bases between. CDR3 nucleotide sequence: TGTGCCAGCAGGATCCTGGGGGCCGGGAACGAGCAGTACTTC. It codes for CASRILGAGNEQYF.

This clone occurred once. The chain is built from TRBV27 and TRBJ1-5; possibly TRBD1 for D (6 bases). The CDR3 contains 16 residues. Trimming took off 0 bases at V and 0 bases at J, with 9 bases between the two ends. CDR1 is MNHEY, CDR2 SMNVEV, per germline (reference sequence). CDR3 protein: CASSLSSGDSNQPQHF. In DNA, the CDR3 is TGTGCCAGCAGTTTATCATCAGGGGATAGCAATCAGCCCCAGCATTTT.

This chain uses TRBV3-1 (or the pseudogene TRBV3-2) with TRBJ2-3, with D possibly being TRBD1 (5 bases). Trimming took off 2 bases at V and 2 bases at J, with 23 bases between the two ends. The CDR3 sequence is 19 residues long. Germline V gene sequence: CDR1 LGHDT, CDR2 YNNKEL (reference sequence). The CDR3 bases are TGTGCCAGCAGCCAAAAGATATGGGGCGGCGTCGATGCCACAGATACGCAGTATTTT. It is translated as CASSQKIWGGVDATDTQYF.

The chain recombines TRBV4-1 with TRBJ1-1; D gene ambiguous. The germline V and J ends were trimmed by 4 bases and 0 bases, with 18 bases remaining between them. This CDR3 has 17 residues. The V gene's germline CDR1 is MGHRA and CDR2 YSYEKL. The CDR3 protein is CASSPGREYSMNTEAFF. CDR3 DNA: TGCGCCAGCAGCCCCGGTAGGGAGTACTCCATGAACACTGAAGCTTTCTTT.

In this sample, this clone turned up once. The chain recombines TRBV5-1 with TRBJ1-2; D is perhaps TRBD1 (6 bases). CDR1 is SGHRS, CDR2 YFSETQ, per germline. The V gene lost 4 bases and the J gene lost 8 bases, with 15 bases spanning the gap. The CDR3 is 13 residues long. The CDR3 is CASSPEGVGGYTF. The CDR3 DNA follows: TGCGCCAGCAGCCCCGAGGGGGTGGGCGGCTACACCTTC.